This record looks at one TCR beta chain sequence and its context. The method was immunoSEQ multiplex PCR; TCRdb's version includes in-frame clones alone and lacks a portion of them. The table lists about 100,000 clones, approximately 94% of them singletons. The entry originates in a study of T cell changes during pregnancy in multiple sclerosis. The V gene's germline CDR1 is SGHRS and CDR2 YFSETQ. The V and J ends lost 0 bases and 1 base respectively, with 8 bases between them. The CDR3 sequence is 15 residues long. The TCR comes from a female donor with multiple sclerosis, enrolled in a pregnancy study. This rearrangement joins TRBV5-1 to TRBJ2-1, with unresolved D. This specimen was peripheral blood, taken before pregnancy. The CDR3 loop is CASSLAPGSYNEQFF. The CDR3, as DNA: TGCGCCAGCAGCTTGGCACCAGGATCCTACAATGAGCAGTTCTTC.